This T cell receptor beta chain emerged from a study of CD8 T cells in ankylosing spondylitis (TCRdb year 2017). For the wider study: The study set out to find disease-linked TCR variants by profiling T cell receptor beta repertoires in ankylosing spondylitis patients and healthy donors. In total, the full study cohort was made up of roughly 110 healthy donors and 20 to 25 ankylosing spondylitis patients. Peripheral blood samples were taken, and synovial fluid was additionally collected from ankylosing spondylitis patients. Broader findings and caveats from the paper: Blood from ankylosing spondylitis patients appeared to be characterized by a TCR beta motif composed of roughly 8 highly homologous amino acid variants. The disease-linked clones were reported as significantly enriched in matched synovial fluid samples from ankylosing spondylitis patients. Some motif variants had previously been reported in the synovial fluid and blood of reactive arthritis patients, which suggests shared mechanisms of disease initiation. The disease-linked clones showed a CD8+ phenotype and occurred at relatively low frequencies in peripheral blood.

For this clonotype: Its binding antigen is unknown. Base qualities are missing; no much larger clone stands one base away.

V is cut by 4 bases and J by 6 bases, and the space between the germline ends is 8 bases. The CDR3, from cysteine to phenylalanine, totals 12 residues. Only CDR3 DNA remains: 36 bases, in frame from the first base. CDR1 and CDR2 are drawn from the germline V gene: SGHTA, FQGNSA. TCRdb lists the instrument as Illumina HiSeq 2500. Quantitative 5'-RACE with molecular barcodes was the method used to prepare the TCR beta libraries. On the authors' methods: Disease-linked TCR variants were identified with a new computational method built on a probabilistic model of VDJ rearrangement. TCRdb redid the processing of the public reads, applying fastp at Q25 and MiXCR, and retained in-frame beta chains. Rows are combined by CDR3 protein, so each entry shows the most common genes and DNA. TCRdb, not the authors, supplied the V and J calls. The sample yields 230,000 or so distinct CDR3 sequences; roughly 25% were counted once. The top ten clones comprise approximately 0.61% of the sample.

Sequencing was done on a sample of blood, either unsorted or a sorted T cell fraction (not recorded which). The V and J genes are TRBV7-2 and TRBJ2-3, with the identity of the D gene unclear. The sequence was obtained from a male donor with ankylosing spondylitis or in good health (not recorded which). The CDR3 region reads CASSYPSDTQYF. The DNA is TGTGCCAGCAGCTACCCCTCGGATACGCAGTATTTT.